Given below is one T cell receptor (beta chain) in context. V lost 3 bases to trimming and J lost 0 bases, with 12 bases between them. Germline CDR1 LNHDA, CDR2 SQIVND (reference sequence). This CDR3 region has 16 residues. The sample belongs to a study of blood T cell repertoires in COVID-19. As for the study in general: Collection of acute and convalescent COVID-19 samples took place in the United States, Italy and Spain. The analysed material was cDNA or gDNA that came from T cells, B-cell-depleted T cells, or PBMCs.

As originally analysed: How many nucleated cells were present was estimated from reference gene primer amplification. The assay was immunoSEQ multiplex PCR, and TCRdb's table has in-frame clones only and misses some. The V and J calls and clone size come from that table; D and trimming were worked out from the DNA. The sample lists fewer than 50,000 clones; 70% to 90% were seen once. The sequence was collected from a middle-aged man with active COVID-19. Sequenced input: peripheral blood. The chain recombines TRBV19 with TRBJ1-3; no reliable D call. CDR3 nucleotides: TGTGCCAGTAGTATTCAATACACCAACTCTGGAAACACCATATATTTT. Amino acid sequence: CASSIQYTNSGNTIYF.